This T cell receptor beta chain was sequenced during a study of Graves' ophthalmopathy and Graves' hyperthyroidism. Study outcomes and limitations: Blood contained most expanded thyroid clonotypes exceeding 0.001 frequency. Discriminating ophthalmopathy from stable hyperthyroidism, a 13-signature model attained a sensitivity of 85% to 90% and a specificity of about 79%.

CDR1 is SGHDT, CDR2 YYEEEE, per germline. CDR3 length equals 14 residues. Transcripts of RNA were the source for amplifying TCR beta CDR3 regions. Amplification began with first-round RT-PCR using HTBI primers, then second-round multiplex PCR was performed. Each CDR3 protein is one row after TCRdb ran MiXCR on the multiplex PCR reads. This table has about 740,000 distinct CDR3 sequences, approximately 40% appearing once. This clonotype was seen a single time. Its specificity is not known. Mismatch with germline at one junction end may stem from a read error. Patients were diagnosed from clinical symptoms, serum thyroxine, TRAb, thyroid ultrasound and orbital computed tomography.

The V and J genes are TRBV5-6 and TRBJ2-7; D is possibly TRBD1 or TRBD2 (5 bases each). Sample: peripheral blood. This TCR derives from an adult man with Graves' ophthalmopathy. This CDR3 reads CAGSEGRASYEQYF. CDR3 DNA sequence: TGTGCCGGCAGCGAGGGACGGGCCTCCTACGAGCAGTACTTC.